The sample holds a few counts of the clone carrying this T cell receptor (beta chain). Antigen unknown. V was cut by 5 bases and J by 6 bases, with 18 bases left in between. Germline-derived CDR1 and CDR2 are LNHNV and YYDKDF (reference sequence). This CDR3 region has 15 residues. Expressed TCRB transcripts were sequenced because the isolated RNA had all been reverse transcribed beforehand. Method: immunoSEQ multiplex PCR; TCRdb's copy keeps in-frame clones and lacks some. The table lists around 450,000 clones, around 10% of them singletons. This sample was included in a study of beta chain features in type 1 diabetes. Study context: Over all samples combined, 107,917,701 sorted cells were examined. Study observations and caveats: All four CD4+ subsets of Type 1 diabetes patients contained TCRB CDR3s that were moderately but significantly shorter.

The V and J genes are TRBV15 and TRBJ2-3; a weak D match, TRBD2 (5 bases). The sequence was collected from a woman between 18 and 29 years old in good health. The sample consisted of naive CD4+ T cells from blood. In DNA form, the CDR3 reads TGTGCCACCAGCCTCACACCTAGCTCCTGGGATACGCAGTATTTT. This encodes CATSLTPSSWDTQYF.